This T cell receptor (beta chain) was found in a study of cytomegalovirus exposure and HLA in healthy donors. Trimming left V 1 base short and J 1 base short, with 13 bases between. The CDR3 loop spans 16 amino acids. Germline CDR1 is MNHNS and CDR2 is SASEGT. In the PCR, 60 Vbeta and 13 Jbeta primers were used. Produced via immunoSEQ multiplex PCR; TCRdb's table is partial and in-frame only. The data show about 70,000 clones, with about 67% seen just once and over 9.5% held by the top ten. At collection, donors were nominally healthy, but unrecorded immune exposures were probable. Whole-study findings and limits: As confirmed in vitro, a few CMV-associated chains were specific for CMV antigens. Later analysis identified several of the most significant clusters that appeared linked to common viral pathogens. Later analysis reportedly placed an Asian-associated ancestry cluster below the approximately 680-donor mean in N-insertions.

A word on this clone: As yet, its antigen is unknown.

The V and J genes are TRBV6-1 and TRBJ1-1; D unclear. Source material: PBMCs. The source of this sequence is a human donor in good health. The CDR3 nucleotides read TGTGCCAGCAGTGAAGTGGTGGGCACGACGAACACTGAAGCTTTCTTT. It is translated as CASSEVVGTTNTEAFF.